These T cell receptor beta chains were read from a single sample in a study of response to subunit inactivated influenza vaccine. MiXCR, applied by TCRdb to the RT-PCR reads, yields one record per CDR3 protein. Counted here are 530,000 or so distinct CDR3 sequences, approximately 12% occurring once; the ten biggest clones make up approximately 10%. Material: PBMCs from blood, obtained on the day of vaccination. Receptors originate from a man aged 45-65 years who received an inactivated influenza vaccine. The CDR3 runs from the conserved cysteine through the conserved F or W. The order of the fields is J gene, D gene, clone size, V gene, CDR3 DNA, CDR3 protein. The D gene is left open where the match is weak. The size field is filled for only some rows; it gives once, few, many or a size class.

j_call: TRBJ2-1; d_call: .; clone_size: .; v_call: TRBV6-4; cdr3_nt: TGTGCCAGCAGTGCCGAAGCTCAGCATGAGCAGTTCTTC; cdr3_aa: CASSAEAQHEQFF
j_call: TRBJ2-7; d_call: .; clone_size: .; v_call: TRBV27; cdr3_nt: TGTGCCAGCAGTCAGGGAATGGAAGGCGAGCAGTACTTC; cdr3_aa: CASSQGMEGEQYF
j_call: TRBJ2-7; d_call: .; clone_size: .; v_call: TRBV20-1; cdr3_nt: TGCAGTGCTCTTAGGCGGACTCCTTACGAGCAGTACTTC; cdr3_aa: CSALRRTPYEQYF
j_call: TRBJ2-7; d_call: TRBD2; clone_size: few; v_call: TRBV7-2; cdr3_nt: TGTGCCAGCAGCTTAGCGACTAGCGGGGGGCGATTCTACGAGCAGTACTTC; cdr3_aa: CASSLATSGGRFYEQYF
j_call: TRBJ1-2; d_call: .; clone_size: .; v_call: TRBV20-1; cdr3_nt: TGCAGTGCCCTGCTCCCTTCTAACTATGGCTACACCTTC; cdr3_aa: CSALLPSNYGYTF
j_call: TRBJ2-7; d_call: TRBD1; clone_size: .; v_call: TRBV7-8; cdr3_nt: TGTGCCAGCAGCCCACCTTCAGGGGGCCCGAGCTCCTACGAGCAGTACTTC; cdr3_aa: CASSPPSGGPSSYEQYF
j_call: TRBJ2-7; d_call: .; clone_size: .; v_call: TRBV28; cdr3_nt: TGTGCCAGCAGTTTAGGGGGAGCGATGGGTTCCTACGAGCAGTACTTC; cdr3_aa: CASSLGGAMGSYEQYF
j_call: TRBJ2-5; d_call: TRBD1; clone_size: .; v_call: TRBV7-2; cdr3_nt: TGTGCCAGCAGCCCTCGACAGGGGGCCCAAGAGACCCAGTACTTC; cdr3_aa: CASSPRQGAQETQYF
j_call: TRBJ2-7; d_call: .; clone_size: many; v_call: TRBV7-2; cdr3_nt: TGTGCCAGCAGCTTAGATATGTACGAGCAGTACTTC; cdr3_aa: CASSLDMYEQYF
j_call: TRBJ2-3; d_call: TRBD2; clone_size: few; v_call: TRBV11-3; cdr3_nt: TGTGCCAGCAGCTTAGGATCCACTAGCGGGTTAGCAGATACGCAGTATTTT; cdr3_aa: CASSLGSTSGLADTQYF
j_call: TRBJ2-1; d_call: .; clone_size: .; v_call: TRBV7-3; cdr3_nt: TGTGCCAGCAGCAACCCCTCCGGGACGGTGATAGGAGAGCAGTTCTTC; cdr3_aa: CASSNPSGTVIGEQFF
j_call: TRBJ2-7; d_call: .; clone_size: few; v_call: TRBV29-1; cdr3_nt: TGCAGCGTCAGGGACACCGAGCAGTACTTC; cdr3_aa: CSVRDTEQYF
j_call: TRBJ2-3; d_call: .; clone_size: .; v_call: TRBV20-1; cdr3_nt: TGCAGTGCTAGACCCTTCCGCACAGATACGCAGTATTTT; cdr3_aa: CSARPFRTDTQYF
j_call: TRBJ1-1; d_call: TRBD1; clone_size: .; v_call: TRBV5-1; cdr3_nt: TGCGCCAGCAGCTTGGGACAGGGCGTATACACTGAAGCTTTCTTT; cdr3_aa: CASSLGQGVYTEAFF